This T cell receptor beta chain was captured in a study of OX40 agonist ivuxolimab in advanced cancers. For the study in its entirety: Ivuxolimab was a fully human IgG2 agonistic monoclonal antibody targeting the costimulatory receptor OX40 (CD134). Intravenous ivuxolimab was administered to patients every 2 weeks at six dose levels: 0.01, 0.1, 0.3, 1.5, 3 and 10 mg/kg. Of the approximately 53 patients in dose escalation, about 20 had hepatocellular carcinoma, about 15 had melanoma, 9 had renal cell carcinoma and 9 had head and neck cancer. Prior anti-PD-1, anti-PD-L1 or anti-CTLA-4 therapy was permitted, and 30% to 50% of dose-escalation patients had received checkpoint inhibitors. Partial responses occurred in three dose-escalation patients, of whom one had hepatocellular carcinoma and two had cutaneous melanoma. A male proportion of under 85% and a mean age of 60 years, ranging from about 23 to 79, were recorded for the dose-escalation cohort. Peripheral TCRbeta sequencing aimed to test whether ivuxolimab altered TCR sequence diversity and caused clonal T-cell expansion. The paper reports the monotherapy dose-escalation portion (N ≈ 52 patients) of the phase I ivuxolimab trial. What the study reported, not specific to this receptor: At doses of 0.1 to 3.0 mg/kg, clonal expansion of both CD4+ and CD8+ blood T cells was observed from baseline to week 6. Low levels of normalized T-cell clonal expansion were also seen in some nonresponding patients. The antigen specificity of the clonally expanded peripheral T cells was not determined. After ivuxolimab, expanded clones were on average more numerous among CD8+ T cells than among CD4+ T cells. In the 0.1-3.0 mg/kg groups, partial responders were among the patients with the lowest normalized peripheral clonal expansion, particularly in CD8+ T cells.

For sequencing of the TCRbeta CDR3 region, genomic DNA was extracted from the sorted cells. The immunoSEQ Assay was used to sequence the TCRbeta CDR3 regions. TCRdb provides this immuneACCESS table in a form limited to in-frame rearrangements. Some clones are lacking; in checked studies, under half of them reflect an unresolved V gene, and why the rest are absent is not known. The sample data list approximately 13,000 clones, and 84% of these were observed just once. The ten largest clones add up to around 24% of the sample. A word on this clone: Its antigen is still unknown. No base quality values were provided; no much bigger clone lies one nucleotide off.

The CDR3 has 15 amino acids, counting the end cysteine and phenylalanine. The only DNA kept is the CDR3, 45 bases in frame from the first base. From V the trimming removes 4 bases and from J it removes 0 bases, while the gene matches leave 7 bases of the junction unaccounted for. From a lookup of the germline V gene (reference sequence), CDR1 and CDR2 are SGHNT and YYREEE. Patients with autoimmune disease history or receiving systemic immunosuppression were excluded from the trial. Peripheral blood for TCR sequencing was collected from all dose cohorts at baseline, on cycle 4 day 1, and on cycle 7 day 1. The samples were taken from a phase I, first-in-human, multicenter, open-label dose-escalation trial of ivuxolimab. Adults with locally advanced or metastatic melanoma, renal cell, hepatocellular, or head and neck squamous cell carcinoma were enrolled in the trial. Before TCR sequencing, CD4+ T cells and CD8+ T cells from peripheral blood were sorted into separate populations.

The specimen comprised CD4+ or CD8+ T cells sorted from blood, sampled in a trial of the OX40 agonist ivuxolimab. The chain couples TRBV5-4 to TRBJ2-7, with 7 central nucleotides matching TRBD2. The clonotype comes from an adult with an advanced solid tumor such as melanoma, head and neck, liver or kidney cancer. The CDR3 protein: CASSQERGSSYEQYF. The DNA is as follows: TGTGCCAGCAGCCAAGAACGCGGGAGCTCCTACGAGCAGTACTTC.